This entry concerns a single TCR beta chain. Its antigen remains unidentified. No base quality information exists; no much larger clone differs at one position. Libraries came from the immunoSEQ multiplex PCR assay. Deep sequencing of rearranged TCR beta loci, alongside multiparametric flow cytometry, was used to profile T cell repertoires. What TCRdb holds here is the immuneACCESS table cut down to in-frame rearrangements. Part of the clones is not present; checked against another copy, under half of the missing clones reflect an unresolved V gene, and the others are unexplained. This sample has 25,000 to 30,000 clones in its table, and more than 75% of those were observed once. Around 0.81% of the sample comes from the top ten. The entry originates in a study of lymphopenia after photon versus proton radiotherapy (dated by TCRdb to about 2019). Some background on the complete study: In patients with gastrointestinal tumors who developed high-grade lymphopenia, the study compared the immunological effects of photon radiation therapy with those of proton radiation therapy. The cohort comprised 15 to 20 patients with gastrointestinal tumors who received either photon or proton therapy and then developed lymphopenia. The goal of the study was to characterize the differences between the two radiation modalities in how they affect the immune system. Findings and caveats that apply to the study as a whole: Proton-treated patients stayed relatively stable during treatment, while photon-treated patients lost naive T cells and TCR diversity and gained effector/memory populations. The survival association was assessed only in patients who died, and the authors presented better survival with proton therapy as a possibility rather than a demonstrated result. After the lymphocyte count nadir, repertoires from photon-treated patients showed oligoclonal expansion, particularly of CD8+ Temra cells, and this expansion drove the decline in diversity. Across the cohort, a larger post-nadir drop in TCR diversity was inversely correlated with overall survival time among patients who died.

CDR1 and CDR2, looked up from the germline V gene, are SGHTA and FQGNSA. The cysteine opens and the phenylalanine closes a CDR3 of 14 amino acids. Solely the CDR3 DNA is kept, with 42 bases framed from the first base. V ends up 5 bases short and J 13 bases short, with an unmatched junction base count of 13. This sample comprised peripheral blood, obtained from a patient treated with photon-based radiotherapy. The sequence derives from a woman in her 50s with cholangiocarcinoma. This chain is built from TRBV7-2 and TRBJ2-1; 8 bases in the middle match TRBD1. The sequenced DNA: TGTGCCAGCAGCGACAGGGGCTCCCGTGTTTTCCAGTTCTTC. Its amino acids are CASSDRGSRVFQFF.